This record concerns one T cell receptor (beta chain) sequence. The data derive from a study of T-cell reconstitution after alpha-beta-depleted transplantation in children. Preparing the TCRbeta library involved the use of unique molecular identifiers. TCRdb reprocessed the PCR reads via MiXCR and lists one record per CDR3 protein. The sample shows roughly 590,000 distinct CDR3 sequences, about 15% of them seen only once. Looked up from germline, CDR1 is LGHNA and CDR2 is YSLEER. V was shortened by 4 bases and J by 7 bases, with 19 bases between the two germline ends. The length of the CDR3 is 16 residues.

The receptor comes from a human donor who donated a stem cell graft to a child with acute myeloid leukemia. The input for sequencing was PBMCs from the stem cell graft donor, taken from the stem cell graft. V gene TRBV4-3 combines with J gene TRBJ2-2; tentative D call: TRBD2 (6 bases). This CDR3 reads CASSPGGDPLNGELFF. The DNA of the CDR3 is TGCGCCAGCAGCCCAGGAGGGGACCCACTAAACGGGGAGCTGTTTTTT.